Sequencing of this T cell receptor (beta chain) was carried out in a study of T cell changes during pregnancy in multiple sclerosis. V shed 0 bases and J shed 2 bases, with 12 bases lying between them. CDR3 length equals 16 residues. The V gene's germline CDR1 is LNHDA and CDR2 SQIVND (reference sequence). The data were produced by immunoSEQ multiplex PCR, yet TCRdb's version contains in-frame clones alone and is incomplete. This sample has about 49,000 clones; 95% occur once, and the top ten carry approximately 6%. The sequence was collected from a female donor with multiple sclerosis, enrolled in a pregnancy study. The gene calls are TRBV19 and TRBJ2-3, with D possibly matching TRBD2 (6 bases). Sequenced material: CD8+ T cells from peripheral blood mononuclear cells, taken in the first trimester of pregnancy. CDR3 nucleotide sequence: TGTGCCAGTAGTATAGAAGGGAGGAGGGTCACAGATACGCAGTATTTT. Amino acids: CASSIEGRRVTDTQYF.